This T cell receptor (beta chain) is drawn from a study of CD8+CD57+ T cells in acquired aplastic anemia. In the study overall: DNA from sorted CD4+ and CD8+ cells averaged around 3.5 ug. Study results and caveats: With respect to CD8+ Simpson's diversity, patients and controls did not differ significantly.

It was genomic DNA that served as the template for profiling TCR beta VDJ and CDR3. One entry per CDR3 protein results from TCRdb running MiXCR on the reads. The sample consists of about 240,000 distinct CDR3 sequences, more than 40% of them appearing once. In this sample, this clonotype turned up many times. Its antigen is currently unknown. The sequenced patients had an expansion of CD8+CD57+ cells seen by flow cytometry. In all patients, the disease was severe acquired aplastic anemia. By the time of blood sampling, patients had still received no therapy. The TCR comes from a human donor with aplastic anemia. The specimen sequenced was sorted CD4+, CD8+, or CD8+CD57+ T cells (not recorded which) from PBMCs.

CDR3 residues: CASTPPGYNEQFF. CDR3 DNA sequence: TGTGCCAGCACTCCCCCTGGGTACAATGAGCAGTTCTTC. The chain recombines TRBV7-2 with TRBJ2-1; D remains ambiguous. Trimming pared 7 bases from V and 4 bases from J, leaving 11 bases between. The germline V gene encodes CDR1 SGHTA and CDR2 FQGNSA. This CDR3 comprises 13 residues. Based on the CDR3 plus reference TRBV7-2 and TRBJ2-1, the full variable domain is GAGVSQSPSNKVTEKGKDVELRCDPISGHTALYWYRQSLGQGLEFLIYFQGNSAPDKSGLPSDRFSAERTGGSVSTLTIQRTQQEDSAVYLCASTPPGYNEQFFGPGTRLTVL.